These T cell receptor beta chains were read from a single sample in a study of shared clonotypes between healthy human individuals. The data were produced by immunoSEQ multiplex PCR, yet TCRdb's version contains in-frame clones alone and is incomplete. The table has about 2.4 million clones, just over 90% seen once; the top ten hold around 0.14%. Sequenced material: naive CD4+ T cells sorted from blood. These receptors were obtained from a man younger than 35 in good health. CDR3s include the opening cysteine and the closing phenylalanine or tryptophan. A D gene is named only where the DNA matches it firmly. Size is omitted from some rows. Given values are once, few, many or a class for expanded clones.

TRBJ2-2,TRBV7-2,NA,TRBD2,TGTGCCAGCAGCTTAGGGACTAGCGGGAGAGGGGAGCTGTTTTTT,CASSLGTSGRGELFF
TRBJ2-1,TRBV5-1,NA,NA,TGCGCCAGCAGTTTCGGTGTGGGCTCCTACAATGAGCAGTTCTTC,CASSFGVGSYNEQFF
TRBJ2-2,TRBV5-8,NA,NA,TGTGCCAGCAGCTTGGCCCCGGGGTTCGGGGAGCTGTTTTTT,CASSLAPGFGELFF
TRBJ2-1,TRBV4-3,NA,TRBD2,TGCGCCAGCAGCCCCCAGGCCGCGGGAGTGGCCAATGAGCAGTTCTTC,CASSPQAAGVANEQFF
TRBJ1-2,TRBV7-8,NA,TRBD1,TGTGCCAGCAGCGCGACCGGGACAGGGTATAACGGCTACACCTTC,CASSATGTGYNGYTF
TRBJ1-2,TRBV5-1,NA,NA,TGCGCCAGCAGCATGGGATCGGGGGAGTCGATTGGCTACACCTTC,CASSMGSGESIGYTF
TRBJ2-6,TRBV9,NA,NA,TGTGCCAGCAGCGTAGAGGGGCGAGGGGCCAACGTCCTGACTTTC,CASSVEGRGANVLTF
TRBJ2-7,TRBV5-6,NA,NA,TGTGCCAGCAGCTTGGGCAGGGGCAGGGGAGAGCAGTACTTC,CASSLGRGRGEQYF
TRBJ2-3,TRBV6-1,NA,NA,TGTGCCAGCAGTGCCGACAGGACAGATACGCAGTATTTT,CASSADRTDTQYF
TRBJ1-6,TRBV7-9,NA,TRBD1,TGTGCCAGCGAGGGACAGGGGGGTAGCTCCTATAATTCACCCCTCCACTTT,CASEGQGGSSYNSPLHF
TRBJ2-1,TRBV30,NA,NA,TGTGCCTGGAGCAAACTCGGGGCAGGGGATGGGAATGAGCAGTTCTTC,CAWSKLGAGDGNEQFF
TRBJ2-3,TRBV5-5,NA,TRBD2,TGTGCCAGCAGCGCGGGAGGCTTCGAGACGCAGTATTTT,CASSAGGFETQYF
TRBJ2-7,TRBV5-1,NA,TRBD2,TGCGCCAGCAGCCCGGTTTCAACTAGCGGGGGGTACGAGCAGTACTTC,CASSPVSTSGGYEQYF
TRBJ2-7,TRBV10-3,few,NA,TGTGCCATCACCCCGATGCACGGGTACGAGCAGTACTTC,CAITPMHGYEQYF
TRBJ2-2,TRBV7-9,NA,NA,TGTGCCAGCAGCGTTTTAGGGGAGCTGTTTTTT,CASSVLGELFF
TRBJ2-5,TRBV7-9,NA,NA,TGTGCCAGCAGCTTGCATGGAGAGACCCAGTACTTC,CASSLHGETQYF
TRBJ2-7,TRBV7-9,NA,NA,TGTGCCAGCAGCTTGTCGGGTGTCGGCGAGCAGTACTTC,CASSLSGVGEQYF
TRBJ2-3,TRBV7-9,NA,TRBD1,TGTGCCAGCAGCTTAGGCAGGGGGCCTTCCACAGATACGCAGTATTTT,CASSLGRGPSTDTQYF
TRBJ2-1,TRBV10-1,NA,TRBD1,TGCGCCAGCAGTGAGCACAGGGGATATGAGCAGTTCTTC,CASSEHRGYEQFF
TRBJ2-3,TRBV28,NA,TRBD2,TGTGCCAGCAGTTCCGTAGCGGGGGAAGGGTCAGATACGCAGTATTTT,CASSSVAGEGSDTQYF
TRBJ2-3,TRBV19,NA,TRBD1,TGTGCCAGTAGTTACGGAAAAGACAGGGGAGATACGCAGTATTTT,CASSYGKDRGDTQYF
TRBJ2-7,TRBV18,NA,NA,TGTGCCAGCTCCGGATCGGTCCCCTACGAGCAGTACTTC,CASSGSVPYEQYF
TRBJ1-5,TRBV30,few,NA,TGTGCCTGGAGTGTACCGCTCCAGCCCCAGCATTTT,CAWSVPLQPQHF
TRBJ2-1,TRBV30,NA,NA,TGTGCCTGGAATTTAGGATACTCCTACAATGAGCAGTTCTTC,CAWNLGYSYNEQFF
TRBJ2-3,TRBV30,NA,NA,TGTGCCTGGAGTGTGGGCCTAGCGAGGGGTAGGGATACGCAGTATTTT,CAWSVGLARGRDTQYF